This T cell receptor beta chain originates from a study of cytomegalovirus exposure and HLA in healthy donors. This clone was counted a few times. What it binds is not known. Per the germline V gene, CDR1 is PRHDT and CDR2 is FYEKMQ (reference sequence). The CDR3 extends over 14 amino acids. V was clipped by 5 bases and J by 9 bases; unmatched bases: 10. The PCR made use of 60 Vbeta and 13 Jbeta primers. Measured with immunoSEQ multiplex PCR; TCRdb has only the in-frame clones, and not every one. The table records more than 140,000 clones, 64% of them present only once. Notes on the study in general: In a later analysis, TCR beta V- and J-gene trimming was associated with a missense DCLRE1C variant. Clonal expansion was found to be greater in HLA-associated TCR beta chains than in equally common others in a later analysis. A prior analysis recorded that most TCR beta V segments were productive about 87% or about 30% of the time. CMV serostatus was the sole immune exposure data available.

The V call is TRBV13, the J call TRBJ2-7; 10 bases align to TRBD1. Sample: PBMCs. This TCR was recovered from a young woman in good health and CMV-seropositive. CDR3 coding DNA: TGTGCCAGCAGCGGCAGGACAGGGGGGTCGGGGCAGTACTTC. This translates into CASSGRTGGSGQYF.